This T cell receptor beta chain came from a study of cytomegalovirus exposure and HLA in healthy donors. Study-wide findings and caveats: The study had only CMV serostatus as immune exposure information.

60 Vbeta and 13 Jbeta primers were used in PCR. Using immunoSEQ multiplex PCR, the repertoire was profiled, and TCRdb retains in-frame clones only, with some absent. The sample has around 150,000 clones, about four fifths seen once. About this clone itself: Antigen specificity is unknown.

Germline lookup yields CDR1 MNHEY and CDR2 SVGAGI. The CDR3 has 13 amino acids. V was pared by 2 bases and J by 5 bases, with 2 bases of the junction left unmatched. Sample: PBMCs. This chain uses TRBV6-5 with TRBJ1-2; TRBD1 agrees at 7 bases. This TCR was sampled from a male donor in good health and CMV-seropositive. The CDR3, as DNA: TGTGCCAGCAGTTACGGGACAGTATATGGCTACACCTTC. This codes for CASSYGTVYGYTF.